Listed below are T cell receptor beta chains from one sample, sequenced in a study of blood T cell repertoires in COVID-19. Clones were read by immunoSEQ multiplex PCR, and TCRdb kept only the in-frame ones, dropping some. The sample contains approximately 240,000 clones, 65% to 85% of which appear only once. Sequenced input: peripheral blood. All receptors come from an older woman with acute or convalescent COVID-19. Both conserved end residues are part of each CDR3. The D gene is left open where the match is weak. The listing skips clone size in some rows; elsewhere it reads once, few, many or a size class.

d_call: -
v_call: TRBV3-1/TRBV3-2
j_call: TRBJ2-7
clone_size: -
cdr3_nt: TGTGCCAGCAGCCCTACTAGAGACTCCTACGAGCAGTACTTC
cdr3_aa: CASSPTRDSYEQYF

d_call: TRBD1
v_call: TRBV28
j_call: TRBJ1-4
clone_size: -
cdr3_nt: TGTGCCAGCAGTGAGACAGGGGGGTTTTGGGAAAAACTGTTTTTT
cdr3_aa: CASSETGGFWEKLFF

d_call: -
v_call: TRBV4-2
j_call: TRBJ1-6
clone_size: -
cdr3_nt: TGTGCCAGCAGCCAAGAGGGAACTACAGGGCGTTCACCCCTCCACTTT
cdr3_aa: CASSQEGTTGRSPLHF

d_call: TRBD1
v_call: TRBV5-1
j_call: TRBJ1-2
clone_size: once
cdr3_nt: TGCGCCAGCAGCCCCGGACAGGCCACTGGGGGAGGCTACACCTTC
cdr3_aa: CASSPGQATGGGYTF

d_call: -
v_call: TRBV6-2/TRBV6-3
j_call: TRBJ1-2
clone_size: -
cdr3_nt: TGTGCCAGCAGTTCCGGGACTTTCTATGGCTACACCTTC
cdr3_aa: CASSSGTFYGYTF

d_call: TRBD1
v_call: TRBV5-1
j_call: TRBJ2-7
clone_size: few
cdr3_nt: TGCGCCAGCAGCTTGGTAGGGGGACAGGGAATCCCCCTCTCCTACGAGCAGTACTTC
cdr3_aa: CASSLVGGQGIPLSYEQYF

d_call: -
v_call: TRBV6-5
j_call: TRBJ1-6
clone_size: -
cdr3_nt: TGTGCCAGCAGTTTCCAACCGGTTAATTCACCCCTCCACTTT
cdr3_aa: CASSFQPVNSPLHF

d_call: TRBD2
v_call: TRBV7-9
j_call: TRBJ2-1
clone_size: -
cdr3_nt: TGTGCCAGCAGCTTGCAAAAACTAGCGGGGGGCTACAATGAGCAGTTCTTC
cdr3_aa: CASSLQKLAGGYNEQFF

d_call: -
v_call: TRBV2
j_call: TRBJ2-1
clone_size: -
cdr3_nt: TGTGCCAGCAGTGAAGCTGGGGGGGGGACACGATTTTTTAATGAGCAGTTCTTC
cdr3_aa: CASSEAGGGTRFFNEQFF

d_call: -
v_call: TRBV4-2
j_call: TRBJ2-2
clone_size: -
cdr3_nt: TGTGCCAGCACCCCTACGTGGTTAGGGGCTAACACCGGGGAGCTGTTTTTT
cdr3_aa: CASTPTWLGANTGELFF

d_call: TRBD2
v_call: TRBV29-1
j_call: TRBJ2-3
clone_size: -
cdr3_nt: TGCAGCGTTGACAGAGGGTTTGGTCTAGCGGGGGGTATGACAGATACGCAGTATTTT
cdr3_aa: CSVDRGFGLAGGMTDTQYF

d_call: -
v_call: TRBV6-2/TRBV6-3
j_call: TRBJ1-2
clone_size: -
cdr3_nt: TGTGCCAGCAGTTACTCGGGAGGACGGGGCTATGGCTACACCTTC
cdr3_aa: CASSYSGGRGYGYTF

d_call: TRBD1
v_call: TRBV14
j_call: TRBJ1-2
clone_size: -
cdr3_nt: TGTGCCAGCAGCCAAACCGGACAGGGGGGCTATGGCTACACCTTC
cdr3_aa: CASSQTGQGGYGYTF

d_call: -
v_call: TRBV25-1
j_call: TRBJ1-2
clone_size: -
cdr3_nt: TGTGCCAGCAGTGAAGAATACACCTATGGCTACACCTTC
cdr3_aa: CASSEEYTYGYTF

d_call: TRBD2
v_call: TRBV6-2/TRBV6-3
j_call: TRBJ2-1
clone_size: few
cdr3_nt: TGTGCCAGCAGCCCAGGACTAGCGGGGAGAACCTACAATGAGCAGTTCTTC
cdr3_aa: CASSPGLAGRTYNEQFF

d_call: TRBD1
v_call: TRBV7-9
j_call: TRBJ2-5
clone_size: -
cdr3_nt: TGTGCCTGCGTCCTGACAGGGGGGAAAGAGACCCAGTACTTC
cdr3_aa: CACVLTGGKETQYF

d_call: -
v_call: TRBV9
j_call: TRBJ2-2
clone_size: -
cdr3_nt: TGTGCCAGTACCGACAAACCGAACACCGGGGAGCTGTTTTTT
cdr3_aa: CASTDKPNTGELFF

d_call: -
v_call: TRBV12-3/TRBV12-4
j_call: TRBJ1-1
clone_size: -
cdr3_nt: TGTGCCAGCAGTACCGGGTGGAACACTGAAGCTTTCTTT
cdr3_aa: CASSTGWNTEAFF

d_call: -
v_call: TRBV5-1
j_call: TRBJ1-1
clone_size: -
cdr3_nt: TGCGCAACCAGAATGGGGGCAGAGAACACTGAAGCTTTCTTT
cdr3_aa: CATRMGAENTEAFF

d_call: -
v_call: TRBV7-3
j_call: TRBJ2-1
clone_size: -
cdr3_nt: TGTGCCAGCAGCTCACCCAGGCAGGGGGGAGGCAATGAGCAGTTCTTC
cdr3_aa: CASSSPRQGGGNEQFF

d_call: -
v_call: TRBV24-1
j_call: TRBJ2-5
clone_size: -
cdr3_nt: TGTGCCACCAAGGGAGGCAGGCCATTGGAGACCCAGTACTTC
cdr3_aa: CATKGGRPLETQYF

d_call: TRBD1
v_call: TRBV7-2
j_call: TRBJ2-1
clone_size: -
cdr3_nt: TGTGCCAGCAGCTTAAAGGGGGGACAGGGAACCTATGAGCAGTTCTTC
cdr3_aa: CASSLKGGQGTYEQFF